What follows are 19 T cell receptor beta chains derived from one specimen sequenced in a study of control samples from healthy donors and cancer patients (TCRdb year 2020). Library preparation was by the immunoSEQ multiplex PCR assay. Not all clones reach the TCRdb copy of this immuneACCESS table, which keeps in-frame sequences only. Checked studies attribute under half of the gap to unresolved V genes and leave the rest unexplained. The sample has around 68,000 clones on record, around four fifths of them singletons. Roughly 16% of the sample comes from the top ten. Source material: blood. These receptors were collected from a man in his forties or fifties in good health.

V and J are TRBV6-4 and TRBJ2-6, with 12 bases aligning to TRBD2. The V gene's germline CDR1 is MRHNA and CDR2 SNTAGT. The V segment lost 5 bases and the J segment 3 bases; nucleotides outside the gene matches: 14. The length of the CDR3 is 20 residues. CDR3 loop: CASSTQTSGRPPCGANVLTF. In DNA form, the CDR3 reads TGTGCCAGCAGTACCCAGACTAGCGGGAGACCTCCTTGTGGGGCCAACGTCCTGACTTTC.

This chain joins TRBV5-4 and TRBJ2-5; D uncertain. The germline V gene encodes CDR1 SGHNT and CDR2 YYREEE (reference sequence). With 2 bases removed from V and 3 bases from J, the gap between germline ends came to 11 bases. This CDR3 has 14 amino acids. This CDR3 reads CASSFQAAKETQYF. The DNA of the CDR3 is TGTGCCAGCAGCTTCCAGGCAGCTAAAGAGACCCAGTACTTC. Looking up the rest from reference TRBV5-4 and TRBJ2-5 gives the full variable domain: ETGVTQSPTHLIKTRGQQVTLRCSSQSGHNTVSWYQQALGQGPQFIFQYYREEENGRGNFPPRFSGLQFPNYSSELNVNALELDDSALYLCASSFQAAKETQYFGPGTRLLVL.

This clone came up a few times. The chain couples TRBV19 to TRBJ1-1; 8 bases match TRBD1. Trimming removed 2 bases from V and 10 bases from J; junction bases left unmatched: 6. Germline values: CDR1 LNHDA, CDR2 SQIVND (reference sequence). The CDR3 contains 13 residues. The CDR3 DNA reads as TGTGCCAGTAGTATAAATCGCGGACAGGGAGCTTTCTTT. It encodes CASSINRGQGAFF.

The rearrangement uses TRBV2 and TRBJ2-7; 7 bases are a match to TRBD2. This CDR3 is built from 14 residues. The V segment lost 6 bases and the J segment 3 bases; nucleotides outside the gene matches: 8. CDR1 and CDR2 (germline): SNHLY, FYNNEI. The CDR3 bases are TGTGCCAGCAGGGGGGGGGACTCCTTCTACGAGCAGTACTTC. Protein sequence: CASRGGDSFYEQYF.

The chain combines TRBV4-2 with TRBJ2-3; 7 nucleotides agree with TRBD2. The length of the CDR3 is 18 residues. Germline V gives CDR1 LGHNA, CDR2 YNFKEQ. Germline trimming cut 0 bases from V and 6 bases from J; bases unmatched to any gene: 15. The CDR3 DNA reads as TGTGCCAGCAGCCAAGATTCTGGGCTAGCGGTGTCCGGGGATACGCAGTATTTT. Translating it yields CASSQDSGLAVSGDTQYF.

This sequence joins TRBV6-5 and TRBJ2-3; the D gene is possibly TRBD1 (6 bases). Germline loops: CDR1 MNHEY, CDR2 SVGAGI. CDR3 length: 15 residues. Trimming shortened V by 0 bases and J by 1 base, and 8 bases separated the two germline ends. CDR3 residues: CASSYSAGGTDTQYF. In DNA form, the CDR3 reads TGTGCCAGCAGTTACTCGGCAGGGGGCACAGATACGCAGTATTTT.

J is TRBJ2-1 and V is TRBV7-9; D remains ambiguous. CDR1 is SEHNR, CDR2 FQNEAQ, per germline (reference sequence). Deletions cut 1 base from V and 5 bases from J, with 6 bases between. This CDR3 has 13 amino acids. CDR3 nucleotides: TGTGCCAGCAGCTTAGGTGTGCACAATGAGCAGTTCTTC. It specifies CASSLGVHNEQFF. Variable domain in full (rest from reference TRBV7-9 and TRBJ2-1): DTGVSQNPRHKITKRGQNVTFRCDPISEHNRLYWYRQTLGQGPEFLTYFQNEAQLEKSRLLSDRFSAERPKGSFSTLEIQRTEQGDSAMYLCASSLGVHNEQFFGPGTRLTVL.

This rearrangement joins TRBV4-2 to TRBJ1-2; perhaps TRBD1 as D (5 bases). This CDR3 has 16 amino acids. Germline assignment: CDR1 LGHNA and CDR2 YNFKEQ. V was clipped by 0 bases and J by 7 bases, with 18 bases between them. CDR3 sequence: CASSQDVGDPMFGYTF. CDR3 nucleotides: TGTGCCAGCAGCCAAGATGTGGGGGATCCGATGTTTGGCTACACCTTC.

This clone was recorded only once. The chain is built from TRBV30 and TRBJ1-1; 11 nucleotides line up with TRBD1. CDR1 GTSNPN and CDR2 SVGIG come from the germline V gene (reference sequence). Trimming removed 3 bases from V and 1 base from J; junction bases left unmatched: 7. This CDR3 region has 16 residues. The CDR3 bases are TGTGCCTGGAGGGGACAGGGGGAGTTTCGGAACACTGAAGCTTTCTTT. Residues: CAWRGQGEFRNTEAFF.

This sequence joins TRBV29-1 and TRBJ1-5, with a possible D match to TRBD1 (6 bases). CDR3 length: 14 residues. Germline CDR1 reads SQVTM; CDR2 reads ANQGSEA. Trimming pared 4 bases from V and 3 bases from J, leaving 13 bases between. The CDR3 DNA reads TGCAGCGTTGCTAACAGGGATGCCAATCAGCCCCAGCATTTT. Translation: CSVANRDANQPQHF.

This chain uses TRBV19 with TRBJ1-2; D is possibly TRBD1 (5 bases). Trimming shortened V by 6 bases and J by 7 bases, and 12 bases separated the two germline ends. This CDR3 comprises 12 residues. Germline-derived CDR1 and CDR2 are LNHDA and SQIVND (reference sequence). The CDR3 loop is CASSPRDGGYTF. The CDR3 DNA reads TGTGCCAGTAGCCCCCGGGACGGTGGCTACACCTTC. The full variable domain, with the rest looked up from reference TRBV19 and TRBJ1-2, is DGGITQSPKYLFRKEGQNVTLSCEQNLNHDAMYWYRQDPGQGLRLIYYSQIVNDFQKGDIAEGYSVSREKKESFPLTVTSAQKNPTAFYLCASSPRDGGYTFGSGTRLTVV.

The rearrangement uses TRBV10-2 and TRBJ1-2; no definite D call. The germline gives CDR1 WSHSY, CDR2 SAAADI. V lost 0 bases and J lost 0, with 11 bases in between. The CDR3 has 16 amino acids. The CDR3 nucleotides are TGCGCCAGCAGTGAGTCTGGCGGGATAGCTAACTATGGCTACACCTTC. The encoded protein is CASSESGGIANYGYTF.

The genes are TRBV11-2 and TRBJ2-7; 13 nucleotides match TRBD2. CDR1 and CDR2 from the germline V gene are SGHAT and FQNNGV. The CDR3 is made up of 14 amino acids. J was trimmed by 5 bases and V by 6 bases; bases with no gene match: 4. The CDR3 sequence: CASRLLAGGNEQYF. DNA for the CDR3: TGTGCCAGCAGGTTACTAGCGGGAGGGAACGAGCAGTACTTC.

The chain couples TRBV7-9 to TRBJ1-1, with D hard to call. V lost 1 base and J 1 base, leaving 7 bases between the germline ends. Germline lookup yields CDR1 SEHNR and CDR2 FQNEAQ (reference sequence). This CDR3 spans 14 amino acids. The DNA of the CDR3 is TGTGCCAGCAGCTTAGTCAATGGGAACACTGAAGCTTTCTTT. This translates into CASSLVNGNTEAFF.

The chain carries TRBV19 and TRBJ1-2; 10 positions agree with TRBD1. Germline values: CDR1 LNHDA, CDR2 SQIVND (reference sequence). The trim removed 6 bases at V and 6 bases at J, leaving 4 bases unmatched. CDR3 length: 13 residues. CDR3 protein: CASRTGTGDGYTF. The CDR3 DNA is TGTGCCAGTAGAACCGGGACAGGGGATGGCTACACCTTC.

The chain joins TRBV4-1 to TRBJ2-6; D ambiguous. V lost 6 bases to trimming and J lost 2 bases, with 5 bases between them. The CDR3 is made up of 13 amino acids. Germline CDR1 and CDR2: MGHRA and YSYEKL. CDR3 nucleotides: TGCGCCAGCAGTGACCCTGGGGCCAACGTCCTGACTTTC. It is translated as CASSDPGANVLTF.

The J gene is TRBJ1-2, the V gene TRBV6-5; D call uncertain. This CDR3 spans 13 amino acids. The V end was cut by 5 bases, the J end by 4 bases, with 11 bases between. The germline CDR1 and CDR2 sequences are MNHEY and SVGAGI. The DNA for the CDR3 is TGTGCCAGCAGTCGAGAACGGATCTATGGCTACACCTTC. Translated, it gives CASSRERIYGYTF.

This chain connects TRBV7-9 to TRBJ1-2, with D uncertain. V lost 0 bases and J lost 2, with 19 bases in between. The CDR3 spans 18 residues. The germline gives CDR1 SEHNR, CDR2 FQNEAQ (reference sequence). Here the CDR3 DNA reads TGTGCCAGCAGCTTAGCGCAAGCCCGAGGGCTTCCAAACTATGGCTACACCTTC. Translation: CASSLAQARGLPNYGYTF.

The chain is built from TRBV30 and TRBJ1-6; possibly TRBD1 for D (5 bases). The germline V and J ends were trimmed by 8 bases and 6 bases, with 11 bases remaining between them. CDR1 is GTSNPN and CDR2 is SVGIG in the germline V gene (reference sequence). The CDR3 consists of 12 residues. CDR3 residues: CASGRGNSPLHF. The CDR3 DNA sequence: TGTGCCAGCGGGAGGGGTAATTCACCCCTCCACTTT.